The 23 T cell receptor beta chains reported below all come from one sample, sequenced in a study of siplizumab effects on memory and regulatory T cells. This table comes from immunoSEQ multiplex PCR, and its TCRdb copy is limited to in-frame clones, with some not included. The sample comprises 55,000 to 70,000 clones, roughly 93% of which are singletons, and around 40% rests with the top ten. Sequenced input: CD8+ T cells sorted from blood. These receptors originate from a human donor in good health.

V is TRBV27 and J is TRBJ1-3; tentative D call: TRBD1 (5 bases). The CDR3 length is 15 residues. The germline CDR1 and CDR2 sequences are MNHEY and SMNVEV (reference sequence). V gave up 0 bases and J gave up 2 bases, with 8 bases separating them. The CDR3 here is CASSLSKGPGNTIYF. CDR3 sequence (DNA): TGTGCCAGCAGTTTATCCAAGGGGCCTGGAAACACCATATATTTT.

This rearrangement joins TRBV19 to TRBJ2-1; D unclear. The CDR3 is made up of 12 amino acids. Trimming removed 0 bases at V and 15 bases at J, with 12 bases between. Germline CDR1 reads LNHDA; CDR2 reads SQIVND (reference sequence). The DNA for the CDR3 is TGTGCCAGTAGTATAGAGGTGGCAGATACGTTCTTC. Protein: CASSIEVADTFF.

This chain's CDR3 is CASSVLDPPTDTQYF. The CDR3 coding sequence is TGTGCCAGCAGCGTCCTAGACCCCCCCACAGATACGCAGTATTTT. The V call is TRBV9, the J call TRBJ2-3; the D is unclear. Germline-derived CDR1 and CDR2 are SGDLS and YYNGEE. Trimming pared 2 bases from V and 2 bases from J, leaving 12 bases between. The CDR3 totals 15 residues.

V is TRBV6-5 and J is TRBJ2-1; D is unclear. V dropped 10 bases and J dropped 0 bases, with 13 bases sitting between them. This CDR3 is built from 14 residues. CDR1 is MNHEY and CDR2 is SVGAGI in the germline V gene. The CDR3 sequence: CATQGTASYNEQFF. Here the CDR3 DNA reads TGTGCCACCCAAGGCACAGCCTCCTACAATGAGCAGTTCTTC.

The CDR3 here is CASSWTSGRGYNEQFF. CDR3 DNA: TGCGCCAGCAGCTGGACTAGCGGGAGAGGCTACAATGAGCAGTTCTTC. The gene calls are TRBV5-1 and TRBJ2-1; 13 bases line up with TRBD2. The CDR3 length is 16 residues. Germline V gives CDR1 SGHRS, CDR2 YFSETQ. With 3 bases clipped from V and 3 bases from J, the junction kept 3 bases outside the gene matches.

The gene calls are TRBV9 and TRBJ2-2; 14 bases align to TRBD2. The junction had 5 bases not matched to a gene; V was cut back by 0 bases and J by 7 bases. The CDR3 contains 17 residues. Germline V gene sequence: CDR1 SGDLS, CDR2 YYNGEE. For the CDR3, the DNA is TGTGCCAGCAGCGTAGGGACTAGCGGGAGGAATATCGGGGAGCTGTTTTTT. Protein sequence: CASSVGTSGRNIGELFF. Complete variable domain (other parts from reference TRBV9 and TRBJ2-2): DSGVTQTPKHLITATGQRVTLRCSPRSGDLSVYWYQQSLDQGLQFLIQYYNGEERAKGNILERFSAQQFPDLHSELNLSSLELGDSALYFCASSVGTSGRNIGELFFGEGSRLTVL.

The genes are TRBV30 and TRBJ2-1; 8 bases agree with TRBD1. J was trimmed by 3 bases and V by 5 bases; bases with no gene match: 12. Germline V gives CDR1 GTSNPN, CDR2 SVGIG (reference sequence). The CDR3 consists of 16 residues. The CDR3 is CAWSRIGQGLYNEQFF. The CDR3 DNA reads as TGTGCCTGGTCGAGGATCGGACAGGGTCTCTACAATGAGCAGTTCTTC.

The V call is TRBV15, the J call TRBJ2-7; D is undetermined. CDR3 length: 12 residues. CDR1 is LNHNV, CDR2 YYDKDF, per germline (reference sequence). V lost 2 bases to trimming and J lost 6 bases, with 8 bases between them. DNA for the CDR3: TGTGCCACCAGCAGAACTTCTAGCGAGCAGTACTTC. It is translated as CATSRTSSEQYF.

On this clone: At one end, the junction sequence differs from germline, possibly due to a read error. The CDR3 spells CASSEAPTGADTQYF. The CDR3 coding sequence is TGTGCTAGCAGCGAGGCCCCGACCGGCGCAGATACGCAGTATTTT. The J gene is TRBJ2-3, the V gene TRBV7-7; D gene unclear. CDR1 and CDR2 from the germline V gene are SSHAT and FNYEAQ (reference sequence). This CDR3 has 15 residues.

The chain links TRBV7-6 to TRBJ2-3, with 10 nucleotides matching TRBD2. The CDR3 runs 17 residues. The germline V gene has CDR1 SGHVS and CDR2 FNYEAQ. Trimming cost V 1 base and J 4 bases; bases outside gene matches: 8. In nucleotides, the CDR3 is TGTGCCAGCAGCTTAGTGGTATCTAGCGGGAGTGCAGATACGCAGTATTTT. Its translation is CASSLVVSSGSADTQYF.

The V call is TRBV27, the J call TRBJ2-7; 9 positions agree with TRBD1. The CDR3 spans 17 residues. From germline, CDR1 is MNHEY and CDR2 SMNVEV (reference sequence). J was trimmed by 3 bases and V by 5 bases; bases with no gene match: 14. The CDR3 sequence: CASSITGGATTFYEQYF. The CDR3 nucleotides read TGTGCCAGCAGTATAACAGGGGGCGCTACTACCTTCTACGAGCAGTACTTC.

This clone has only one observation. This sequence joins TRBV7-9 and TRBJ2-7; D unresolved. The ends were cut back, 1 base at V and 1 base at J, with 8 bases in the middle. The CDR3 consists of 14 residues. Germline V gene data show CDR1 as SEHNR and CDR2 as FQNEAQ (reference sequence). The CDR3, as DNA: TGTGCCAGCAGCTTAGTGGGGAAATCCTACGAGCAGTACTTC. It translates to CASSLVGKSYEQYF.

This clone was seen a handful of times. CDR3 sequence reads: CASSPLGTEAYEQYF. CDR3 in DNA: TGTGCCAGCAGCCCTCTTGGGACAGAAGCCTACGAGCAGTACTTC. V is TRBV6-1 and J is TRBJ2-7, with 7 positions matching TRBD1. CDR3 length: 15 amino acids. Germline-derived CDR1 and CDR2 are MNHNS and SASEGT. V trimming: 6 bases; J trimming: 2 bases; junction bases outside the gene matches: 10.

The chain uses TRBV6-1 and TRBJ2-5; TRBD2 matches 7 bases. Germline V gives CDR1 MNHNS, CDR2 SASEGT. The CDR3 has 17 amino acids. J gave up 9 bases and V 2 bases, and 18 bases lay outside the gene matches. The CDR3 nucleotides read TGTGCCAGCAGTGAATTTTACCTTAGCGGGTCTCCGAGTCCCCAGTACTTC. Translation: CASSEFYLSGSPSPQYF.

V gene TRBV10-3 combines with J gene TRBJ2-4; 10 positions match TRBD1. V shed 10 bases and J 3 bases; nucleotides not matched to a gene: 9. This CDR3 has 15 amino acids. CDR1 and CDR2 (germline): ENHRY, SYGVKD. The CDR3 nucleotides are TGTGCCACAACGGGGACAGGGGAGTTCAAAAACATTCAGTACTTC. Its translation is CATTGTGEFKNIQYF.

The count of this clone is one. V gene TRBV5-1 combines with J gene TRBJ2-7; D might be TRBD2 (5 bases). From germline, CDR1 is SGHRS and CDR2 YFSETQ. The CDR3 has 14 amino acids. The V gene lost 2 bases and the J gene lost 2 bases, with 11 bases spanning the gap. The CDR3 loop reads CASSFEGATYEQYF. The DNA of the CDR3 is TGCGCCAGCAGCTTCGAGGGAGCGACCTACGAGCAGTACTTC.

This chain joins TRBV5-6 and TRBJ2-1, with 9 nucleotides matching TRBD2. There are 18 residues in the CDR3. Germline V gene lookup returns CDR1 SGHDT and CDR2 YYEEEE. Trimming cost V 4 bases and J 5 bases; bases outside gene matches: 16. The CDR3 DNA is TGTGCCAGCAGCCCGTTTGGCGCGGGAGGGCCCAGGGACAATGAGCAGTTCTTC. It codes for CASSPFGAGGPRDNEQFF.

J is TRBJ2-7 and V is TRBV6-1, with D possibly matching TRBD2 (5 bases). V lost 2 bases to trimming and J lost 2 bases, with 16 bases between them. CDR1 is MNHNS and CDR2 is SASEGT in the germline V gene. There are 16 residues in the CDR3. CDR3 bases: TGTGCCAGCAGTGAATCGTCTGGAGAGGGTGCCTACGAGCAGTACTTC. This gives the protein CASSESSGEGAYEQYF.

This clone was seen only once. The V call is TRBV15, the J call TRBJ2-5, with D possibly being TRBD1 or TRBD2 (5 bases each). V was trimmed by 0 bases and J by 5 bases, leaving 10 bases between them. The CDR3 sequence is 14 residues long. Germline V CDR1 and CDR2: LNHNV, YYDKDF (reference sequence). The CDR3 DNA follows: TGTGCCACCAGCAGAGATCGAGGGGACGAGACCCAGTACTTC. Encoded protein: CATSRDRGDETQYF.

V usage is TRBV12-2 and J usage is TRBJ2-5; the table gives TRBD2 as D, unverified against the DNA. TRBV12-2 is recorded as a pseudogene. There are 16 residues in the CDR3. DNA of the CDR3: TGTGCAAGTCGCCTATGCGCAAGGCTAGCCTGGGAGACCCAGTACTTC. This codes for CASRLCARLAWETQYF.

The chain carries TRBV6-1 and TRBJ1-4, with D unresolved. Trimming shortened V by 0 bases and J by 7 bases, and 12 bases separated the two germline ends. Per germline, CDR1 MNHNS and CDR2 SASEGT. CDR3 length equals 15 residues. CDR3: CASSEARAVGEKLFF. DNA of the CDR3: TGTGCCAGCAGTGAAGCCCGGGCAGTCGGTGAAAAACTGTTTTTT.

The chain has TRBV7-8 and TRBJ2-1; 7 bases align to TRBD2. Germline CDR1 and CDR2: SGHVS and FQNEAQ. The CDR3 runs to 15 residues. J gave up 0 bases and V 3 bases, and 2 bases lay outside the gene matches. In DNA, the CDR3 is TGTGCCAGCAGCTTTGGCGGGAGCTCCTACAATGAGCAGTTCTTC. Translation gives CASSFGGSSYNEQFF.

The J gene is TRBJ2-3, the V gene TRBV21-1; the table's D call TRBD1 went unverified against the DNA. TRBV21-1 counts as a pseudogene. The CDR3 has 17 amino acids. Written as DNA, the CDR3 is TGTGCCAGCAGCATGATACCGGGACAGGGTTGTTCGGATACGCAGTATTTT. It specifies CASSMIPGQGCSDTQYF.